The entry below gives a single TCR beta chain sequence along with its context. Its antigen is undetermined. Libraries were prepared by immunoSEQ multiplex PCR; TCRdb keeps only in-frame clonotypes and omits some of them. The sample consists of just under 80,000 clones, approximately 78% of them appearing once. Germline V CDR1 and CDR2: GTSNPN, SVGIG (reference sequence). The CDR3 runs to 13 residues. V lost 2 bases, J lost 5 bases, and 3 bases stayed unmatched. This record belongs to a study of PD-1 blockade in mismatch repair-deficient tumors. Whole-study context: Patients had approximately 11 mismatch repair-deficient cancer types and were previously treated and progressing. Overall study results and limits: Rapid post-treatment expansion, then contraction, generally preceding radiologic response, marked tumor-resident clones.

Every patient had mismatch repair deficiency by PCR or immunohistochemistry. TCRs were sequenced from a few patients responding to pembrolizumab. The source material was peripheral blood, sampled 44 weeks after starting pembrolizumab. The origin of this receptor is an adult with mismatch repair-deficient cancer. The chain is built from TRBV30 and TRBJ2-5; 9 nucleotides line up with TRBD1. CDR3: CAWSPGTGETQYF. The CDR3 DNA reads TGTGCCTGGAGTCCCGGGACAGGGGAGACCCAGTACTTC. Combining the CDR3 with reference TRBV30 and TRBJ2-5 gives the whole variable domain SQTIHQWPATLVQPVGSPLSLECTVEGTSNPNLYWYRQAAGRGLQLLFYSVGIGQISSEVPQNLSASRPQDRQFILSSKKLLLSDSGFYLCAWSPGTGETQYFGPGTRLLVL.